A selection of T cell receptor beta chains follows, all from one sample in a study of cytomegalovirus exposure and HLA in healthy donors. The table came from immunoSEQ multiplex PCR; TCRdb's copy has only in-frame clones and leaves some out. The sample shows fewer than 150,000 clones, less than 80% of them seen only once. What was sequenced was PBMCs. The receptors stem from a man aged 40-49 years in good health and CMV-seropositive. Each CDR3 is given with its conserved first and last residue. D genes are given only for firm matches. The size entry is marked missing in some rows and otherwise reads once, few, many or a size class.

CDR3: CAITSGTGGNTIYF
DNA: TGTGCCATCACCTCCGGGACAGGCGGAAACACCATATATTTT
J: TRBJ1-3
size: NA
V: TRBV10-3
D: TRBD1

CDR3: CASSQVGLHNEQFF
DNA: TGCGCCAGCAGCCAAGTCGGACTCCACAATGAGCAGTTCTTC
J: TRBJ2-1
size: NA
V: TRBV4-1
D: NA

CDR3: CASSSLSLRGLEQYF
DNA: TGCGCCAGCAGCTCCCTGTCTCTAAGGGGGCTAGAGCAGTACTTC
J: TRBJ2-7
size: NA
V: TRBV5-1
D: TRBD1

CDR3: CASSLGGHQPQHF
DNA: TGTGCCAGCAGCTTGGGGGGTCATCAGCCCCAGCATTTT
J: TRBJ1-5
size: NA
V: TRBV7-9
D: NA

CDR3: CASKSGYGNTGELFF
DNA: TGTGCCAGTAAATCAGGGTATGGGAACACCGGGGAGCTGTTTTTT
J: TRBJ2-2
size: NA
V: TRBV19
D: NA

CDR3: CASSFSGRMDTQYF
DNA: TGTGCCAGCAGTTTTAGCGGGAGAATGGATACGCAGTATTTT
J: TRBJ2-3
size: NA
V: TRBV28
D: TRBD2

CDR3: CARSYYGPSGNGPTSYEQYF
DNA: TGTGCCAGAAGCTACTACGGCCCTTCAGGGAACGGGCCCACGTCCTACGAGCAGTACTTC
J: TRBJ2-7
size: NA
V: TRBV5-3
D: NA

CDR3: CASTSGRSYEQYF
DNA: TGTGCCAGTACTAGCGGGAGGTCCTACGAGCAGTACTTC
J: TRBJ2-7
size: once
V: TRBV19
D: TRBD2

CDR3: CASSLQGDSPLHF
DNA: TGCGCCAGCAGCCTCCAGGGCGATTCACCCCTCCACTTT
J: TRBJ1-6
size: NA
V: TRBV5-1
D: NA

CDR3: CASSLGLSTGELFF
DNA: TGTGCCAGCAGCTTGGGACTGAGTACCGGGGAGCTGTTTTTT
J: TRBJ2-2
size: NA
V: TRBV7-3
D: NA